The source of this T cell receptor beta chain is a study of blood T cells in healthy people across ages. The ends lost 2 bases at V and 5 bases at J; junction bases unmatched: 10. The germline V gene has CDR1 SGHRS and CDR2 YFSETQ. This CDR3 has 16 amino acids. Through a sample-barcoded 5' primer and a J-beta primer mix, a second PCR was run for roughly 7 to 11 cycles. Each CDR3 protein gets one entry after TCRdb re-called the 5' RACE reads with MiXCR. Of more than 500,000 distinct CDR3 sequences detected, around 27% appear once; the ten largest clones hold about 3.3%. The same sample was also used in a study of T cells of mothers and their children. In that study: For unrelated pairs as for related ones, thymic selection shapes TCR recombination output similarly.

This chain joins TRBV5-1 and TRBJ1-1, with 9 nucleotides matching TRBD1. The receptor's source is a boy aged 2 to 9 in good health. Sequencing was done on a sample of blood. CDR3 nucleotide sequence: TGCGCCAGCAGCTTCCAACCGGGACAGGGAGAGACTGAAGCTTTCTTT. Amino acid sequence: CASSFQPGQGETEAFF.